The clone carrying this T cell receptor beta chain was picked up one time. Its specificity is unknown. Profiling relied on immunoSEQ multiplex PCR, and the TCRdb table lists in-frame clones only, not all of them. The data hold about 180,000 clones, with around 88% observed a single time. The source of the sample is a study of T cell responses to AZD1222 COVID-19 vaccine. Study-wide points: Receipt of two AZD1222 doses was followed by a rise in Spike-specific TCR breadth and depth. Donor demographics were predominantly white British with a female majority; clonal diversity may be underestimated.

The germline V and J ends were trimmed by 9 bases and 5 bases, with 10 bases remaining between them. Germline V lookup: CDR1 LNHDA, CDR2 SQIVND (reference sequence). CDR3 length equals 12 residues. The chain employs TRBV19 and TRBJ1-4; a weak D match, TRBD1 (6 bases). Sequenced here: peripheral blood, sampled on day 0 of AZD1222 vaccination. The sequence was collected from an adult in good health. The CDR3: CASKQGNEKLFF. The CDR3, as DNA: TGTGCCAGCAAACAGGGAAATGAAAAACTGTTTTTT. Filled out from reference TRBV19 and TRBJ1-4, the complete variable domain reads DGGITQSPKYLFRKEGQNVTLSCEQNLNHDAMYWYRQDPGQGLRLIYYSQIVNDFQKGDIAEGYSVSREKKESFPLTVTSAQKNPTAFYLCASKQGNEKLFFGSGTQLSVL.